This TCR beta chain is from a study of post-analysis software for immune sequencing data. Study-level results: Patients carried roughly 5 TRBV segments more frequently than controls did, and TRBV5-6, TRBV5-1 and TRBV20-1 were among them. Controls had significantly higher normalized Chao1 diversity than multiple sclerosis patients.

Germline V CDR1 and CDR2: SNHLY, FYNNEI. V gave up 6 bases and J gave up 2 bases; unmatched junction bases: 11. This CDR3 spans 16 amino acids. Concerning this clonotype itself: What it binds is unknown.

TCR beta cDNA libraries had unique molecular identifiers. Each CDR3 protein is one row after TCRdb ran MiXCR on the PCR reads. The sample lists roughly 650,000 distinct CDR3 sequences, approximately 59% occurring once. Sequencing was carried out using blood. This chain links TRBV2 with TRBJ2-5, with TRBD1 matching over 8 bases. The origin of this receptor is a girl aged 2 to 9 with multiple sclerosis. The CDR3 loop is CASSQDREYGQETQYF. The CDR3 DNA follows: TGTGCCAGCAGCCAGGACAGGGAGTATGGGCAAGAGACCCAGTACTTC.